This T cell receptor beta chain was sequenced in a study of T-cell memory formation after mild COVID-19. TCRdb ran MiXCR on the 5' RACE reads and lists one entry per CDR3 protein. The data contain 250,000 to 300,000 distinct CDR3 sequences, 15% to 20% of them seen just once; the ten biggest clones take up roughly 25%. This clonotype was picked up a small number of times. Its antigen remains unknown. Findings of the study overall: Mostly located in CM and EM were contracting CD4+ clones, with contracting CD8+ clones located in EMRA.

The TCR was taken from a young man who had mild COVID-19 (a few samples of this study predate the infection). Cell type and time point are not known. Sequenced input: PBMCs or a T cell subset sorted from them (not recorded which).

DNA for the CDR3: TGTGCCAGCACCATCTTAGCGGGGGGGTACAATGAGCAGTTCTTC. Translation gives CASTILAGGYNEQFF. The rearrangement joins TRBV12-3 or TRBV12-4 to TRBJ2-1; 11 bases match TRBD2. J was trimmed by 4 bases and V by 7 bases; bases with no gene match: 6. This CDR3 is built from 15 residues.